This TCR beta chain was captured in a study of cytomegalovirus exposure and HLA in healthy donors. Study results and limitations: Among TCR sequences, most were rare, though some public TCRs appeared in many donors. Earlier analysis yielded a pattern in which most TCR beta V segments were productive about 90% or about 30% of the time. Donors belonging to an Asian-associated ancestry cluster reportedly showed fewer N-insertions in productive TCRs than the approximately 680-donor mean, according to what a later analysis found.

The CDR3 runs 14 residues. The V gene end was trimmed by 2 bases and the J gene end by 5 bases; junction bases not matched to a gene: 7. Germline V gene data show CDR1 as SGHRS and CDR2 as YFSETQ. Details on this clone: What it recognizes is unknown.

Primers for the PCR totalled 60 Vbeta and 13 Jbeta. TCRdb's copy holds only in-frame clones and misses some; the assay was immunoSEQ multiplex PCR. This sample carries 150,000 or so clones, just under 80% of them seen once, and the ten largest clones take 1%. This clonotype originated in a woman in her forties or fifties in good health and CMV-seropositive. This sequence joins TRBV5-1 and TRBJ2-7; 7 nucleotides agree with TRBD1. What was sequenced was PBMCs. CDR3 nucleotide sequence: TGCGCCAGCAGCTTAGGACAGGATCGCCACGAGCAGTACTTC. Its protein is CASSLGQDRHEQYF.